One and the same sample provided the 19 T cell receptor beta chains below, sequenced in a study of cytomegalovirus exposure and HLA in healthy donors. The PCR had 60 Vbeta and 13 Jbeta primers. Generated by immunoSEQ multiplex PCR, the TCRdb table keeps only in-frame clones and is missing some. The top ten clones hold about 3.5% of a sample with under 130,000 clones, 66% of them seen once. The specimen sequenced was PBMCs. The receptors shown here come from a woman in her forties or fifties in good health and CMV-seronegative.

The table lists this clone with a few counts. J is TRBJ1-1 and V is TRBV5-1, with TRBD1 matching 9 bases. Germline values: CDR1 SGHRS, CDR2 YFSETQ. V was clipped by 4 bases and J by 1 base; unmatched bases: 11. The CDR3 runs 17 residues. CDR3 coding DNA: TGCGCCAGCAGCCCTAGTCCCGGGACAGGGACGAACACTGAAGCTTTCTTT. Amino acid sequence: CASSPSPGTGTNTEAFF.

The chain recombines TRBV6-1 with TRBJ2-7, with D perhaps matching TRBD2 (6 bases). V lost 11 bases, J lost 5 bases, and 19 bases lay in between. The CDR3 has 13 residues. The V gene's germline CDR1 is MNHNS and CDR2 SASEGT. This chain's CDR3 is CASWGVPENEQYF. In DNA form, the CDR3 reads TGTGCCTCATGGGGGGTTCCTGAGAACGAGCAGTACTTC.

The chain couples TRBV30 to TRBJ1-5; the match to TRBD1 covers 7 bases. This CDR3 comprises 13 residues. Germline assignment: CDR1 GTSNPN and CDR2 SVGIG (reference sequence). V was clipped by 2 bases and J by 2 bases; unmatched bases: 0. CDR3 nucleotide sequence: TGTGCCTGGAGTACAGGGGGCAATCAGCCCCAGCATTTT. Translation: CAWSTGGNQPQHF.

J is TRBJ1-2 and V is TRBV10-3; D unresolved. Trimming stripped 3 bases from V and 7 bases from J, with 12 bases between. Germline V gene data show CDR1 as ENHRY and CDR2 as SYGVKD. This CDR3 comprises 13 residues. The CDR3 DNA follows: TGTGCCATCAGTGATGTCAAGACGGGTGGCTACACCTTC. It encodes CAISDVKTGGYTF.

The gene calls are TRBV5-1 and TRBJ1-1; 8 bases are a match to TRBD1. J gave up 6 bases and V 7 bases, and 2 bases lay outside the gene matches. Looked up from germline, CDR1 is SGHRS and CDR2 is YFSETQ. This CDR3 region has 11 residues. The CDR3 DNA reads TGCGCCAGCTGGACAGGGTCTGAAGCTTTCTTT. This sequence encodes CASWTGSEAFF. The variable domain in full, with the rest retrieved from reference TRBV5-1 and TRBJ1-1, is KAGVTQTPRYLIKTRGQQVTLSCSPISGHRSVSWYQQTPGQGLQFLFEYFSETQRNKGNFPGRFSGRQFSNSRSEMNVSTLELGDSALYLCASWTGSEAFFGQGTRLTVV.

The V gene is TRBV4-3, the J gene TRBJ2-6; TRBD1 might be the D (5 bases). Germline V gene data show CDR1 as LGHNA and CDR2 as YSLEER. V lost 3 bases and J 4 bases, leaving 16 bases between the germline ends. The CDR3 has 17 amino acids. CDR3 coding DNA: TGCGCCAGCAGCCAGAGGCAGGGCTACGCCGGGGCCAACGTCCTGACTTTC. Amino acids: CASSQRQGYAGANVLTF.

J is TRBJ1-5 and V is TRBV6-4; TRBD1 might be the D (5 bases). The V end was cut by 3 bases, the J end by 4 bases, with 7 bases between. The CDR3 extends over 13 amino acids. Per the germline V gene, CDR1 is MRHNA and CDR2 is SNTAGT. CDR3: CASSEGGNQPQHF. The CDR3 nucleotides read TGTGCCAGCAGTGAGGGGGGGAATCAGCCCCAGCATTTT.

This chain connects TRBV28 to TRBJ2-7; D might be TRBD2 (6 bases). The length of the CDR3 is 14 residues. V was shortened by 5 bases and J by 7 bases, with 18 bases between the two germline ends. Germline CDR1 and CDR2: MDHEN and SYDVKM. CDR3 protein: CASSRGGTLKEQYF. The CDR3, as DNA: TGTGCCAGCAGTCGTGGCGGGACGCTAAAGGAGCAGTACTTC.

The rearrangement uses TRBV6-1 and TRBJ2-7; unclear D gene. The germline CDR1 and CDR2 sequences are MNHNS and SASEGT. V was trimmed by 1 base and J by 2 bases, leaving 18 bases between them. The length of the CDR3 is 17 residues. The CDR3 is CASSEGQTRGFAYEQYF. CDR3 nucleotides: TGTGCCAGCAGTGAAGGCCAGACCCGAGGATTCGCCTACGAGCAGTACTTC.

The V gene is TRBV2, the J gene TRBJ2-7, with 10 nucleotides matching TRBD2. The V and J ends lost 7 bases and 3 bases, in that order; junction bases with no gene match: 6. Germline CDR1 and CDR2: SNHLY and FYNNEI. The CDR3 loop spans 14 amino acids. CDR3 bases: TGTGCCAGCATAAGAGCGGGAGGGGACTACGAGCAGTACTTC. Protein sequence: CASIRAGGDYEQYF.

The V gene is TRBV30, the J gene TRBJ1-5; 8 bases map to TRBD1. The trim removed 2 bases at V and 2 bases at J, leaving 2 bases unmatched. CDR1 and CDR2 from the germline V gene are GTSNPN and SVGIG (reference sequence). The CDR3 has 14 residues. In DNA, the CDR3 is TGTGCCTGGAGTCTACAGGGGGGCAATCAGCCCCAGCATTTT. Protein: CAWSLQGGNQPQHF.

The gene calls are TRBV7-2 and TRBJ2-1; D is possibly TRBD1 (5 bases). Trimming cost V 4 bases and J 2 bases, with 9 bases left between them. The CDR3 consists of 14 residues. The germline CDR1 and CDR2 sequences are SGHTA and FQGNSA. CDR3 coding DNA: TGTGCCAGCAGCTCTGGACATCCCTACAATGAGCAGTTCTTC. Protein product: CASSSGHPYNEQFF.

The chain is built from TRBV11-3 and TRBJ2-7; D not certain. The CDR3 sequence is 13 residues long. CDR1 and CDR2 (germline): SGHNT, YENEEA. Trimming removed 2 bases from V and 4 bases from J, with 9 bases in between. CDR3 coding DNA: TGTGCCAGCAGCTTAAACGACGGGTACGAGCAGTACTTC. Amino acids: CASSLNDGYEQYF.

The V gene is TRBV6-5, the J gene TRBJ2-1; 7 nucleotides align to TRBD1. The CDR3 consists of 13 residues. Germline V gene lookup returns CDR1 MNHEY and CDR2 SVGAGI. The J segment lost 7 bases and the V segment lost 8 bases, leaving 8 bases of the junction unmatched. The CDR3 bases are TGTGCCAGCGGTTTGACAGGGTGGAATGAGCAGTTCTTC. Its translation is CASGLTGWNEQFF.

CDR3 bases: TGTGCCAGCAGCCGGAAGGGCCGCGCCGCCGGGACTAGTTCATCTAGCACAGATACGCAGTATTTT. This translates into CASSRKGRAAGTSSSSTDTQYF. The chain employs TRBV4-2 and TRBJ2-3; 8 bases are shared with TRBD2. The V gene end was trimmed by 4 bases and the J gene end by 0 bases; junction bases not matched to a gene: 24. This CDR3 has 22 amino acids. The germline V gene has CDR1 LGHNA and CDR2 YNFKEQ.

The V gene is TRBV28, the J gene TRBJ1-1, with D maybe TRBD1 (5 bases). Germline CDR1 is MDHEN and CDR2 is SYDVKM. Deletions cut 3 bases from V and 8 bases from J, with 13 bases between. The CDR3 is 13 residues long. CDR3 in DNA: TGTGCCAGCAGTTTCCTGGGGCGCGGAGAAGCTTTCTTT. Translation: CASSFLGRGEAFF.

This clone was counted once. V usage is TRBV3-2 and J usage is TRBJ2-4; TRBD2 was called by the table and not checked on the DNA. TRBV3-2 is annotated as a pseudogene. The CDR3 covers 9 residues. Here the CDR3 DNA reads TGTGCCAGCAGTTCAGGAGGCGCTTTC. As protein: CASSSGGAF.

The rearrangement joins TRBV13 to TRBJ2-7; 7 positions match TRBD2. From germline, CDR1 is PRHDT and CDR2 FYEKMQ (reference sequence). Losses at the gene ends were 5 bases for V and 2 bases for J; bases not matched to a gene: 3. The CDR3 has 13 residues. This CDR3 is CASSTSGTYEQYF. In DNA, the CDR3 is TGTGCCAGCAGCACGAGCGGGACCTACGAGCAGTACTTC.

The chain has TRBV6-1 and TRBJ2-2; TRBD1 agrees at 10 bases. This CDR3 spans 16 amino acids. In germline, CDR1 is MNHNS, CDR2 SASEGT. V was pared by 1 base and J by 3 bases, with 2 bases of the junction left unmatched. The CDR3, as DNA: TGTGCCAGCAGTGAAGGACAGGGGGCAGACACCGGGGAGCTGTTTTTT. Translating it yields CASSEGQGADTGELFF.